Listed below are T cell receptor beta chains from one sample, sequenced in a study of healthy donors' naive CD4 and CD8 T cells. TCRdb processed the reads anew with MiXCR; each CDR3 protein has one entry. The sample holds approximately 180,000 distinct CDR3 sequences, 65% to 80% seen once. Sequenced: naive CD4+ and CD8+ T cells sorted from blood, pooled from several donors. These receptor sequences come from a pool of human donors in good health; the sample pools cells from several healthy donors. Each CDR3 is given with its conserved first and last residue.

CDR3: CSVETDLMGNEQFF
V: TRBV29-1

CDR3: CASSYIRTGGFGYGYTF
V: TRBV6-5

CDR3: CASSLDRGYQETQYF
V: TRBV11-1

CDR3: CATRLLQLTDTQYF
V: TRBV15

CDR3: CASSLVDRAGSPLHF
V: TRBV7-9

CDR3: CSVEGSRGASSDYEQYF
V: TRBV29-1

CDR3: CASSADLGGVPYEQYF
V: TRBV19

CDR3: CATSRDYSNEQFF
V: TRBV15

CDR3: CASSYSGGVYGYTF
V: TRBV6-5

CDR3: CSARGESNYNEQFF
V: TRBV20-1

CDR3: CASSLVGTGVFTEAFF
V: TRBV27

CDR3: CASSPLGQGMAGNTEAFF
V: TRBV18

CDR3: CACRTSMVGELFF
V: TRBV30

CDR3: CSVQNTEAFF
V: TRBV29-1

CDR3: CSVSSGNYEQYF
V: TRBV29-1

CDR3: CASSERGQGDYGYTF
V: TRBV6-1

CDR3: CAWSKGWSNQPQHF
V: TRBV30